These 21 T cell receptor beta chains came from one sample sequenced in a study of shared clonotypes between healthy human individuals (dated by TCRdb to 2020 to 2022). The protocol used for the library was the immunoSEQ multiplex PCR assay. The clones in this table, taken by TCRdb from immuneACCESS, are in-frame only. Not every clone is retained; where verified, under half of the shortfall comes from an unresolved V gene, and the cause of the rest is unknown. This sample comprises more than 2 million clones, approximately 94% of them detected only once. Approximately 0.13% of the sample goes to the ten largest clones. The sample consisted of naive CD4+ T cells sorted from blood. This specimen's cell subset or site label, per the study, means: CD45RA+ positively selected. Receptor source: a man aged 18 to 35 in good health.

The genes are TRBV7-9 and TRBJ2-7; D perhaps matches TRBD1 (6 bases). V lost 4 bases and J lost 3, with 16 bases in between. The CDR3 is made up of 15 amino acids. The germline V gene has CDR1 SEHNR and CDR2 FQNEAQ (reference sequence). CDR3 amino acids: CASSSHVTGYYEQYF. For the CDR3, the DNA is TGTGCCAGCAGCTCTCACGTGACAGGTTACTACGAGCAGTACTTC.

The J gene is TRBJ2-2, the V gene TRBV5-6; 8 bases are shared with TRBD1. CDR3 length: 17 amino acids. After removal of 6 bases from V and 4 bases from J, the junction contained 14 bases not matched to a gene. From germline, CDR1 is SGHDT and CDR2 YYEEEE. CDR3 sequence (DNA): TGTGCCAGCACTCAAGCGGCAGGGGGCGCTTTCACCGGGGAGCTGTTTTTT. Its translation: CASTQAAGGAFTGELFF.

This clone came up once. The chain combines TRBV30 with TRBJ1-2; TRBD1 is a possible D gene (6 bases). Germline loops: CDR1 GTSNPN, CDR2 SVGIG (reference sequence). CDR3 length: 12 amino acids. Trimming took 5 bases from V and 7 from J, leaving 14 bases between them. CDR3 coding DNA: TGTGCCTGGTCACCGGGGGCGGGTGGCTACACCTTC. This codes for CAWSPGAGGYTF.

The genes are TRBV29-1 and TRBJ2-1; 7 positions agree with TRBD1. Trimming at V came to 6 bases and at J to 7 bases, leaving 9 bases not matched to a gene. The CDR3 sequence is 13 residues long. Germline assignment: CDR1 SQVTM and CDR2 ANQGSEA. The CDR3 sequence: CSVDEQGRNEQFF. The CDR3 DNA reads as TGCAGCGTGGACGAACAGGGGCGAAATGAGCAGTTCTTC.

The gene calls are TRBV28 and TRBJ1-2, with 10 bases identical to TRBD1. The CDR3 spans 13 residues. CDR1 and CDR2 (germline): MDHEN, SYDVKM. V lost 3 bases and J lost 6; bases outside the gene matches: 1. The CDR3 loop reads CASSFGQGDGYTF. CDR3 nucleotide sequence: TGTGCCAGCAGTTTTGGACAGGGGGATGGCTACACCTTC.

This clone occurred a few times. The chain has TRBV4-3 and TRBJ1-2; 7 positions match TRBD1. The CDR3 runs to 15 residues. The V and J ends lost 1 base and 5 bases, in that order; junction bases with no gene match: 7. The germline V gene has CDR1 LGHNA and CDR2 YSLEER. In DNA, the CDR3 is TGCGCCAGCAGCCAAGTGACAGGGTTGAGTTATGGCTACACCTTC. As protein: CASSQVTGLSYGYTF.

The chain uses TRBV11-2 and TRBJ1-4; tentatively, D is TRBD1 (6 bases). This CDR3 is built from 15 residues. V gave up 1 base and J gave up 6 bases, with 12 bases separating them. CDR1 and CDR2 from the germline V gene are SGHAT and FQNNGV. CDR3 DNA sequence: TGTGCCAGCAGCTTAGGCTTAAAGGGGGATGAAAAACTGTTTTTT. Encoded protein: CASSLGLKGDEKLFF. Looking up the rest from reference TRBV11-2 and TRBJ1-4 gives the full variable domain: EAGVAQSPRYKIIEKRQSVAFWCNPISGHATLYWYQQILGQGPKLLIQFQNNGVVDDSQLPKDRFSAERLKGVDSTLKIQPAKLEDSAVYLCASSLGLKGDEKLFFGSGTQLSVL.

This sequence joins TRBV9 and TRBJ1-6; no clear D. Trimming shortened V by 6 bases and J by 7 bases, and 11 bases separated the two germline ends. Germline V gives CDR1 SGDLS, CDR2 YYNGEE. The CDR3 runs to 13 residues. Here the CDR3 DNA reads TGTGCCAGCAACCAATTCGGGAATTCACCCCTCCACTTT. Amino acids: CASNQFGNSPLHF.

The J gene is TRBJ2-5, the V gene TRBV28; 7 bases are shared with TRBD2. This CDR3 spans 14 amino acids. Germline V gene data show CDR1 as MDHEN and CDR2 as SYDVKM. V shed 8 bases and J 1 base; nucleotides not matched to a gene: 7. The CDR3 protein is CASHTGGRQETQYF. The CDR3 DNA is TGTGCCAGCCACACGGGGGGTCGCCAAGAGACCCAGTACTTC.

The count of this clone is one. The chain combines TRBV10-3 with TRBJ2-3; 15 nucleotides align to TRBD2. V shed 8 bases, J shed 3 bases, and the junction held 6 bases outside the gene matches. The CDR3 loop spans 16 amino acids. The germline V gene encodes CDR1 ENHRY and CDR2 SYGVKD. For the CDR3, the DNA is TGTGCCATCGCAGGACTAGCGGGAGGGCCAACAGATACGCAGTATTTT. This codes for CAIAGLAGGPTDTQYF.

The chain carries TRBV5-4 and TRBJ1-1; 9 nucleotides align to TRBD1. V was pared by 1 base and J by 5 bases, with 3 bases of the junction left unmatched. Germline V CDR1 and CDR2: SGHNT, YYREEE (reference sequence). The length of the CDR3 is 14 residues. The CDR3 reads CASSLRTGETEAFF. The CDR3 nucleotides read TGTGCCAGCAGCTTGCGGACAGGGGAGACTGAAGCTTTCTTT.

The chain couples TRBV18 to TRBJ2-5, with D possibly TRBD1 on 6 matching bases. The CDR3 covers 15 residues. The V end lost 3 bases, the J end lost 1 base, and 12 bases lay between the germline ends. Per germline, CDR1 KGHSH and CDR2 LQKENI. In nucleotides, the CDR3 is TGTGCCAGCTCACCTTTTAAAGGGGGCCAAGAGACCCAGTACTTC. It yields the protein CASSPFKGGQETQYF. Looking up the rest from reference TRBV18 and TRBJ2-5 gives the full variable domain: NAGVMQNPRHLVRRRGQEARLRCSPMKGHSHVYWYRQLPEEGLKFMVYLQKENIIDESGMPKERFSAEFPKEGPSILRIQQVVRGDSAAYFCASSPFKGGQETQYFGPGTRLLVL.

The rearrangement links TRBV11-2 to TRBJ2-2, with D perhaps TRBD2 (6 bases). The germline gives CDR1 SGHAT, CDR2 FQNNGV. V lost 6 bases and J 1 base, leaving 15 bases between the germline ends. This CDR3 is built from 16 residues. The CDR3 DNA reads TGTGCCAGCAGTTTGAATCCGGGACTGAACACCGGGGAGCTGTTTTTT. Its protein product is CASSLNPGLNTGELFF.

J is TRBJ2-3 and V is TRBV10-1; 8 positions agree with TRBD2. Germline CDR1 WNHNN, CDR2 SYGVQD (reference sequence). CDR3 size: 14 residues. Trimming removed 7 bases from V and 2 bases from J; junction bases left unmatched: 5. CDR3 sequence reads: CASNSGGNTDTQYF. As DNA, the CDR3 is TGCGCCAGCAACTCGGGGGGGAACACAGATACGCAGTATTTT.

V gene TRBV5-4 combines with J gene TRBJ2-1; D is perhaps TRBD1 (6 bases). The CDR3 covers 15 residues. Trimming took off 0 bases at V and 10 bases at J, with 17 bases between the two ends. Germline CDR1 is SGHNT and CDR2 is YYREEE (reference sequence). Written as DNA, the CDR3 is TGTGCCAGCAGCTTGGACAGGCAAACAGGGATCGAGCAGTTCTTC. Translating it yields CASSLDRQTGIEQFF. The whole variable domain, filled in from reference TRBV5-4 and TRBJ2-1, reads ETGVTQSPTHLIKTRGQQVTLRCSSQSGHNTVSWYQQALGQGPQFIFQYYREEENGRGNFPPRFSGLQFPNYSSELNVNALELDDSALYLCASSLDRQTGIEQFFGPGTRLTVL.

The genes are TRBV6-5 and TRBJ1-4; 7 bases map to TRBD1. V gave up 5 bases and J gave up 3 bases; unmatched junction bases: 6. The germline V gene encodes CDR1 MNHEY and CDR2 SVGAGI. The CDR3 is made up of 15 amino acids. The CDR3 DNA follows: TGTGCCAGCAGTAACCGACAGGGAGCTAATGAAAAACTGTTTTTT. As protein: CASSNRQGANEKLFF.

The CDR3 nucleotides read TGTGCCAGCAGTTACCGGGGAACCGGGGAGCTGTTTTTT. It codes for CASSYRGTGELFF. This sequence joins TRBV27 and TRBJ2-2; D may be TRBD2 (5 bases). Germline values: CDR1 MNHEY, CDR2 SMNVEV (reference sequence). The CDR3 sequence is 13 residues long. V lost 4 bases and J lost 5, with 8 bases in between.

The chain is built from TRBV11-2 and TRBJ1-4, with 8 bases matching TRBD1. Germline V gene data show CDR1 as SGHAT and CDR2 as FQNNGV. V lost 3 bases to trimming and J lost 7 bases; unmatched junction nucleotides: 7. This CDR3 region has 15 residues. CDR3 sequence: CASSFNRDRFEKLFF. The CDR3 region has the DNA TGTGCCAGCAGCTTTAACCGGGACAGGTTTGAAAAACTGTTTTTT.

Points on this clone: Within the sample, other DNA sequences also encode this same CDR3. The rearrangement joins TRBV5-1 to TRBJ1-5; TRBD1 is a possible D gene (6 bases). V gave up 0 bases and J gave up 4 bases, with 11 bases separating them. This CDR3 is built from 15 residues. The germline gives CDR1 SGHRS, CDR2 YFSETQ. The CDR3 region is CASSLDGGRNQPQHF. The CDR3 DNA reads as TGCGCCAGCAGCTTGGATGGGGGCCGAAATCAGCCCCAGCATTTT.

This chain joins TRBV6-1 and TRBJ2-7; D call uncertain. CDR3 length: 14 residues. The ends were cut back, 7 bases at V and 3 bases at J, with 16 bases in the middle. Per germline, CDR1 MNHNS and CDR2 SASEGT. This chain's CDR3 is CASNPWTGFYEQYF. CDR3 in DNA: TGTGCCAGCAACCCCTGGACCGGATTCTACGAGCAGTACTTC.

The count of this clone is one. The chain uses TRBV11-3 and TRBJ2-1; D ambiguous. The CDR3 loop spans 12 amino acids. Germline loops: CDR1 SGHNT, CDR2 YENEEA. Trimming removed 5 bases at V and 7 bases at J, with 9 bases between. CDR3 bases: TGTGCCAGCAGCCAGGAACTAAATGAGCAGTTCTTC. The encoded protein is CASSQELNEQFF.